This TCR beta chain was identified in a study of cytomegalovirus exposure and HLA in healthy donors (dated by TCRdb to the late 2010s). The study in broad terms: An earlier analysis of 587 of the donors reported more than 250 Gb of sequence data and around 110 million unique TCR beta sequences from 150 million to 200 million T cells. An earlier analysis of several hundred of the donors applied high-throughput TCR beta sequencing to assess whether each TCR beta V gene segment acted as functional or pseudogenic. Among some 400 genotyped donors of the cohort, an average of around 250,000 unique TCR beta nucleotide sequences was sequenced per donor, of which 15% to 20% were non-productive. Of the roughly 400 genotyped donors, 65% to 90% were placed in the genetic ancestry cluster associated with self-reported Caucasian donors. Because of strong linkage in the cohort, five DR-DQ haplotypes were treated as single units for association and clustering. The later analysis used no new phenotypic data to find candidate immune exposures, relying instead on TCR beta sequences and their occurrence across donors. A later analysis re-analyzed previously published TCR beta repertoires from 666 donors and added high-resolution HLA genotyping to study TCR occurrence patterns. Class I and class II HLA loci were covered by the typing at four-digit resolution. The study combined high-throughput TCR immunosequencing, statistical association of individual TCRs with disease status, and machine learning to predict cytomegalovirus infection status. The study was designed to test whether signatures of past pathogen exposure could be identified by cataloging public T cell receptors. The study profiled the T cell repertoires of hundreds of subjects by immunosequencing and related them to cytomegalovirus serostatus. Typing coverage differed by locus: A, B, C, DRB1 and DQB1 were typed in about 629-640 donors, DQA1 in about 550, DPA1 in approximately 610, and DPB1 in approximately 450. A later genetic analysis used genome-wide SNP genotypes for about 65% of the roughly 700 donors, treating that subset as a discovery cohort. Along with the approximately 700-subject first cohort, a separate validation cohort of over 90 different subjects was used. Donor age, sex, ethnicity and CMV serostatus were collected together with the repertoire data. An early release covering about 600 HLA-typed donors comprised 250 to 350 gigabases of sequencing data and tens of millions of unique TCR sequences. Every repertoire in the discovery cohort had been generated on one and the same sequencing platform. The full study reports these points: Because the 87-base-pair reads could not distinguish some IMGT-functional V segments, including TRBV6-2 and TRBV6-3, those segments were excluded. Most CMV-associated TCR beta chains appeared to be HLA-restricted in a later analysis, and the HLA associations seemed to be driven largely by CMV exposure. Because HLA typing was unavailable for some donors at each locus, only the typed subset was used in association tests. The presence/absence analyses assumed that sequencing depth was roughly uniform across donors, and that assumption may not be true. The authors suggested that the approach could potentially be extended to other disease states and immunological phenotypes. CMV serostatus was the only immune exposure information available for the cohort. In a later analysis, several top co-occurrence clusters were reported to appear linked to parvovirus B19, influenza, CMV and Epstein-Barr virus. A later analysis associated about 18,000 TCR beta sequences with specific HLA alleles at a false discovery rate of 0.05. Most TCR sequences were seen in very few donors, while some public TCRs were found in many individuals. Only TCR beta chains were sequenced in this cohort, and the absence of alpha or paired-chain data limited detectable features. A later genetic analysis reported fewer N-insertions in productive TCRs among donors in an Asian-associated ancestry cluster than the approximately 670-donor mean. Correlated functional status among segregating V segments might be attributable to linkage disequilibrium, but an unknown experimental factor could not be ruled out. The classifier was reported to diagnose cytomegalovirus status with high specificity and sensitivity in both the original cohort and the validation cohort. In a later analysis, TCR association rates were found to vary across HLA loci, with the most associated TCRs seen for DRB1 alleles and the fewest for HLA-C alleles. In a later genetic analysis, a missense DCLRE1C variant was associated with V-gene and J-gene trimming of TCR beta chains, and the association was replicated in an independent cohort. In a later analysis, HLA-associated TCR beta chains were found to be more clonally expanded and to have lower generation probabilities than equally common non-associated chains. Because counts were too low, around 17 rarely observed V segments, including chromosome 9 orphons, were left out of the earlier analysis of a few hundred of the donors. A few of the identified cytomegalovirus-associated TCR beta chains were confirmed in vitro to be specific for cytomegalovirus antigens. The study gave a list of 150 to 200 TCR beta chains associated with cytomegalovirus. When HLA alleles, especially DR and DQ, strongly co-occurred, TCR associations were difficult to assign to individual alleles. A further reported finding was that TCR beta sequences accurately predicted the HLA-A and HLA-B alleles for most subjects in the first cohort. An earlier analysis of several hundred of the donors showed that most TCR beta V segments appeared in productive rearrangements either about 90% or about 30% of the time, which broadly matched IMGT annotations. A group of highly shared sequence variants was considered likely to be a technical artifact of the sequencing pipeline.

The cohort comprised 710 or so healthy bone marrow donors. At the time of sampling, every cohort member was nominally healthy, though immune exposures that went unrecorded were likely present. The donor was CMV seronegative and belonged to the group of under 400 seronegative cohort members. A peripheral blood sample was provided by each donor, and peripheral blood mononuclear cells were used for TCR beta sequencing. Genomic DNA extraction from the blood cell samples was performed with the Qiagen DNeasy Blood Extraction Kit. On this clone: What antigen it recognizes has not been identified. No base qualities exist here, and no much larger clone lies one base off it.

The V end loses 4 bases and the J end loses 3 bases, and a stretch of 22 bases separates them. The CDR3 runs 18 residues from the cysteine to the phenylalanine. Only the CDR3 part of the read is kept: 54 bases, read in frame from the first base. For CDR1 and CDR2, the germline V gene (reference sequence) lists LNHNV and YYDKDF. Library preparation was by the immunoSEQ multiplex PCR assay. A mixture of 60 forward primers for TCR Vbeta segments and 13 reverse primers for TCR Jbeta segments was used in the multiplex PCR. The CDR3 region of rearranged TCR beta genes was amplified from genomic DNA with a multiplex PCR assay. Amplified TCR beta libraries were sequenced as 87-base-pair reads on the Illumina HiSeq System. The authors processed their data as follows. A later analysis counted some 80 million unique TCR beta chains across the 550 to 800 repertoires, and approximately 11 million of these chains were shared by at least two donors. To remove PCR and sequencing errors, raw reads were error-corrected and collapsed into unique sequences using a nearest-neighbor algorithm that merged closely related sequences. To assign V, D and J gene segments, CDR3 sequences were aligned to IMGT reference sequences. For a sequence to be retained, a match of at least six nucleotides was required to both a V gene segment and a J gene segment. Rearrangements were called productive when the CDR3 lacked stop codons and stayed in frame with V and J; all others were non-productive. CDR3 was defined according to IMGT convention as the region running from the second conserved V-encoded cysteine to the conserved J-encoded phenylalanine. The earlier analysis of about 590 of the donors excluded sequences that lacked an unambiguous match to a single V gene segment. In an earlier analysis of some 590 of the donors, V segments were called functional above 56.7% productive rearrangements and were called segregating when the between-donor standard deviation exceeded 5%. A statistical classification framework was developed to diagnose cytomegalovirus status using the catalog of TCR beta chain sequences. A later analysis assigned V and J genes by comparing TCR nucleotide sequences with IMGT/GENE-DB human TR gene sequences. Using the TCRdist pipeline, a later analysis assigned CDR3 sequences along with most-parsimonious VDJ recombination scenarios. A later analysis defined each TCR beta chain by its CDR3 amino acid sequence plus V-gene family, and excluded reads lacking a unique V-gene family. A later analysis removed 450 to 600 highly shared, low-generation-probability nucleotide sequences to deal with suspected cross-contamination and a sequencing artifact. In a later analysis, a clonal expansion index was calculated for each public chain from normalized within-repertoire ranks of inferred template counts. In a later analysis, generation probabilities were computed with a VDJ recombination model fitted to out-of-frame rearrangements, and the resulting probabilities were checked against IGoR. Hypergeometric tests were used in a later analysis to score TCR-TCR, TCR-HLA and TCR-CMV co-occurrence, with a repertoire-size bias correction applied to the TCR pairs. A later analysis estimated false discovery rates by permuting HLA or CMV assignments 20 times. In a later analysis, co-occurring TCRs were grouped using DBSCAN, and TCRdist sequence similarity was added for clustering within HLA-allele-positive subsets. For co-occurrence clustering, repertoires with fewer than 30,000 or more than 120,000 public chains were excluded, along with 5 or 6 repertoires with anomalous nucleotide sharing. The immuneACCESS repertoire file appears here via TCRdb, limited to in-frame rearrangements. These files lack a portion of the clones; in checked studies, under half of the deficit traces to unresolved V genes, and the cause of the others is not known. Clone size and V and J calls were adopted from that table, with D and trimming inferred from the DNA. For this sample the table gives roughly 130,000 clones, of which over 75% were detected only once. The top ten clones comprise around 5% of the sample.

The clonotype originates from a man aged 25-40 years in good health and CMV-seronegative. The sample comprised PBMCs. The V gene is TRBV15 and the J gene is TRBJ1-3; TRBD1 is perhaps the D gene, given 5 matching bases. The nucleotide sequence reads TGTGCCACCAGCATCTCAAGATCCCCGGGGGACGGTGGAAACACCATATATTTT. The resulting protein is CATSISRSPGDGGNTIYF.